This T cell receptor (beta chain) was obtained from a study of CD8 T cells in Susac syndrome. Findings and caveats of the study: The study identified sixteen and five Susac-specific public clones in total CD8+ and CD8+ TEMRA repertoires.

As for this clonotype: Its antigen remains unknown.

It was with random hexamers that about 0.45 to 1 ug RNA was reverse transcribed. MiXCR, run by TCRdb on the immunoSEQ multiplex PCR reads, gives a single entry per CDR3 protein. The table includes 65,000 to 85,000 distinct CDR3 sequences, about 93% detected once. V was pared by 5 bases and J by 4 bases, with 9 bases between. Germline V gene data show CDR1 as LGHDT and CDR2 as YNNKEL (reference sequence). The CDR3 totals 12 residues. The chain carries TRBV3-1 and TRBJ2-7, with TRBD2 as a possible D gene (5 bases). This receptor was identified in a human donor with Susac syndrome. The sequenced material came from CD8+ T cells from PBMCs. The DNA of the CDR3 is TGTGCCAGCAGCTGGGAGTCGTACGAGCAGTACTTC. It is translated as CASSWESYEQYF.